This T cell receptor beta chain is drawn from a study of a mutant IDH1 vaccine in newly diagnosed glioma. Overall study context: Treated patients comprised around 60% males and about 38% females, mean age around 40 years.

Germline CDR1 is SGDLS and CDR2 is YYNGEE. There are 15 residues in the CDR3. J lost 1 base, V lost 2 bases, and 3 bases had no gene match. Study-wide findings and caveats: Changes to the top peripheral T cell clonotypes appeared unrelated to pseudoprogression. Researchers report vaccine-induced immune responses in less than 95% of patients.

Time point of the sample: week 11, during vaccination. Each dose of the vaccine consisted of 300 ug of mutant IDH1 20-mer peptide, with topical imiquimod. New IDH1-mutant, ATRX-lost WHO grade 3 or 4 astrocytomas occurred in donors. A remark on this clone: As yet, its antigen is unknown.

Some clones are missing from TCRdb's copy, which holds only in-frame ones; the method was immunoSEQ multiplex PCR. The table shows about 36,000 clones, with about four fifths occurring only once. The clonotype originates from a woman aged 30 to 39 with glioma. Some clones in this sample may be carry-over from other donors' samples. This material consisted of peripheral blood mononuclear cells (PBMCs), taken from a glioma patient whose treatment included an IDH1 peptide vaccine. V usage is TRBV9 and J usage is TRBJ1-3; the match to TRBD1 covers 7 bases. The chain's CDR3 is CASSVRTGSGNTIYF. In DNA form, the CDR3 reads TGTGCCAGCAGCGTCAGGACAGGTTCTGGAAACACCATATATTTT.